Below, one T cell receptor (beta chain) is given with its context. These data come from a study of cytomegalovirus exposure and HLA in healthy donors. The V gene's germline CDR1 is MDHEN and CDR2 SYDVKM. V dropped 6 bases and J dropped 4; count of bases not matched to a gene: 7. The CDR3 length is 14 residues. The PCR employed 60 Vbeta primers together with 13 Jbeta primers. Profiling relied on immunoSEQ multiplex PCR, and the TCRdb table lists in-frame clones only, not all of them. This table holds about 160,000 clones, approximately 80% found once. The specimen was PBMCs. The origin of this receptor is a woman aged 25 to 45 in good health and CMV-seronegative. V is TRBV28 and J is TRBJ2-7, with TRBD2 identical over 9 bases. The CDR3 nucleotides read TGTGCCAGCAGGATAGCGGGAGAACGGTACGAGCAGTACTTC. As protein: CASRIAGERYEQYF.